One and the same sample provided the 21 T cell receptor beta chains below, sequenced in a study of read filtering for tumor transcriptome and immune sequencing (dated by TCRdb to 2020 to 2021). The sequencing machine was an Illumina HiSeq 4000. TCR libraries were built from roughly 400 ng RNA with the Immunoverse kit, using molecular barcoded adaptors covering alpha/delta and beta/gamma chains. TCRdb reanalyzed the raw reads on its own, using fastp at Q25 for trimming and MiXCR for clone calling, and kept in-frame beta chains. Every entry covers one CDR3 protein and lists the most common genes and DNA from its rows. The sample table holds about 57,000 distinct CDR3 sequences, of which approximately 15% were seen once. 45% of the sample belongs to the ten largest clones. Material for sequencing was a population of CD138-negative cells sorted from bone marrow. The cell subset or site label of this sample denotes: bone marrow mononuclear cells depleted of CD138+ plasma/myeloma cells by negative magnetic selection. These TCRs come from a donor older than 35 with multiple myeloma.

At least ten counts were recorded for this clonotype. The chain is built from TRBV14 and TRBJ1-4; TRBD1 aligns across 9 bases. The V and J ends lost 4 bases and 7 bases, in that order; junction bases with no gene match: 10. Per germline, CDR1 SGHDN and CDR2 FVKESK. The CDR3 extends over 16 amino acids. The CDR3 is CASSPQPGQGFEKLFF. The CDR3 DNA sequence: TGTGCCAGCAGCCCCCAACCCGGACAGGGGTTTGAAAAACTGTTTTTT.

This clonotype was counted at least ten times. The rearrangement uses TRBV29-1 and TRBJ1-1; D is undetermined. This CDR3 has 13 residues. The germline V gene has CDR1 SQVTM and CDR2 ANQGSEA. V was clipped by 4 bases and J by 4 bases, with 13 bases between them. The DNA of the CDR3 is TGCAGCGTTGGAGGCAAGGTGGGCACTGAAGCTTTCTTT. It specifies CSVGGKVGTEAFF.

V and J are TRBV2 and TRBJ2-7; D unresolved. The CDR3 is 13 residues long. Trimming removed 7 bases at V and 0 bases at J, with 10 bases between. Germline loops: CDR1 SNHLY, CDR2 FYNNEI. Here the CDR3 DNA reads TGTGCCAGCATGACGGCCCTCTCCTACGAGCAGTACTTC. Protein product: CASMTALSYEQYF.

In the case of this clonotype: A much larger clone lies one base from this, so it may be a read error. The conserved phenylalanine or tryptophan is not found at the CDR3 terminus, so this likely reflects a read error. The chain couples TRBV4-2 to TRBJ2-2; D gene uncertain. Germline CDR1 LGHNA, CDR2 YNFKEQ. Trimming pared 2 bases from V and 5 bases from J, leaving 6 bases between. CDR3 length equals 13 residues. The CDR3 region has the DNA TGTGCCAGCAGCCAAATAGGGACCGGGGAGCTGTTTTTA. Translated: CASSQIGTGELFL.

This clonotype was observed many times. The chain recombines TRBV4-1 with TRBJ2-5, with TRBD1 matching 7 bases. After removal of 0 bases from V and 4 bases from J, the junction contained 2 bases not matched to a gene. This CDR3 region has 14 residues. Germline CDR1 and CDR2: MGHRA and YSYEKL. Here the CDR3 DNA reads TGCGCCAGCAGCCAAGAGCCAGGGGGAGAGACCCAGTACTTC. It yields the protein CASSQEPGGETQYF.

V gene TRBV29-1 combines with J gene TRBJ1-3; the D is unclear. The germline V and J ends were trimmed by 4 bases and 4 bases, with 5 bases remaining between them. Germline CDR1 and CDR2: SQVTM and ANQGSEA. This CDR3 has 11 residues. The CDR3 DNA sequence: TGCAGCGTTGCGGAGGGAAACACCATATATTTT. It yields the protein CSVAEGNTIYF.

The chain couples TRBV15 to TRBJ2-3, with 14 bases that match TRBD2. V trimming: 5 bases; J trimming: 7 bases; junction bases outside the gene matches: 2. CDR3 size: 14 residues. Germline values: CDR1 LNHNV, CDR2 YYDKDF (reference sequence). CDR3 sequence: CATSGTSGSNTQYF. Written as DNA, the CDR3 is TGTGCCACCAGCGGGACTAGCGGGAGCAATACGCAGTATTTT.

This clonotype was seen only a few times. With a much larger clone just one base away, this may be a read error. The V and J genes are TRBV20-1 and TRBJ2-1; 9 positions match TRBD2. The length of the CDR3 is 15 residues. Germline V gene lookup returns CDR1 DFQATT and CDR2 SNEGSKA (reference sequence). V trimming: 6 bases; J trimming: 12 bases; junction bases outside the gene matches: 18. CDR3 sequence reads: CSARLRAGGLYGQFF. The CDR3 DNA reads TGCAGTGCCAGGCTCCGAGCGGGAGGCCTTTATGGGCAGTTCTTC.

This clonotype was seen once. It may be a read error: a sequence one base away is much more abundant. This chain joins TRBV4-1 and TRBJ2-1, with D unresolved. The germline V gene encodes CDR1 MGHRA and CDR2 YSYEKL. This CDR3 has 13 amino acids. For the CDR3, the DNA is TGCGCCAGCAGCCAAGGGCCCAGCAATGAGCGGTTCTTC. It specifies CASSQGPSNERFF.

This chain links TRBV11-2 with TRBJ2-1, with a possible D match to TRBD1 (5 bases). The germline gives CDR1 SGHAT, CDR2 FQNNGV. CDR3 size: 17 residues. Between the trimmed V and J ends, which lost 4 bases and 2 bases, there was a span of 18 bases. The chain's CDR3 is CASSSILFKTAYNEQFF. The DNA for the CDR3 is TGTGCCAGCAGCTCTATCCTTTTTAAGACAGCCTACAATGAGCAGTTCTTC.

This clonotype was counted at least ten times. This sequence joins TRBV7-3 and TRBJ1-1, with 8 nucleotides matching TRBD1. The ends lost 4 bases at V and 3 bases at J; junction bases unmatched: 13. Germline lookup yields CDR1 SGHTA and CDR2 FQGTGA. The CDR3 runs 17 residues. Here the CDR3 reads CASSSPRGLGMHTEAFF. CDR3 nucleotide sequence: TGTGCCAGCAGCTCCCCCAGGGGGCTGGGGATGCACACTGAAGCTTTCTTT.

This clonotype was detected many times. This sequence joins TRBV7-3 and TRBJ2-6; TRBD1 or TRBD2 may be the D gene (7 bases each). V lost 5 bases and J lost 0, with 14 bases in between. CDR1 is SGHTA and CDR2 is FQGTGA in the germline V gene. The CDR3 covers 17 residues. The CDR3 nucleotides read TGTGCCAGCAGCCCAGGGGGAGGGACCTCTGGGGCCAACGTCCTGACTTTC. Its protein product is CASSPGGGTSGANVLTF.

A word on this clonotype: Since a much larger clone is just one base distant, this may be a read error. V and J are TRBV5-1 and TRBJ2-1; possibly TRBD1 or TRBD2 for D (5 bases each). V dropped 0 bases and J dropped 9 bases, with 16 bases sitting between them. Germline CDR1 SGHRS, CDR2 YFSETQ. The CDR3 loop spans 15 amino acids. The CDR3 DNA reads TGCGCCAGCAGCTTGGCCGCAACCAGGGAGTCTGAGCAGTTCTTC. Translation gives CASSLAATRESEQFF.

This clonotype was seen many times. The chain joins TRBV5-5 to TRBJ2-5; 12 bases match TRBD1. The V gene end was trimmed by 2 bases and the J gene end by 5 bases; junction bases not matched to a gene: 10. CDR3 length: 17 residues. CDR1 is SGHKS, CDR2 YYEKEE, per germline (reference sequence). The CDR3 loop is CASSFAAGTGGMETQYF. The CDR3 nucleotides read TGTGCCAGCAGCTTCGCGGCTGGGACAGGGGGCATGGAGACCCAGTACTTC. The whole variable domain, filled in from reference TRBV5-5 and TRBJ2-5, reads DAGVTQSPTHLIKTRGQQVTLRCSPISGHKSVSWYQQVLGQGPQFIFQYYEKEERGRGNFPDRFSARQFPNYSSELNVNALLLGDSALYLCASSFAAGTGGMETQYFGPGTRLLVL.

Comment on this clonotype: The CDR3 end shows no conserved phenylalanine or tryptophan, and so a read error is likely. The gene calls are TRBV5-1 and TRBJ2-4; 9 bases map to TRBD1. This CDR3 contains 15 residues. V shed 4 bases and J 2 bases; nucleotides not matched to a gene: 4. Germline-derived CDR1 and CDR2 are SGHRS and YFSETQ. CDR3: CASSRTGETKNIQYR. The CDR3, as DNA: TGCGCCAGCAGCCGGACAGGGGAGACCAAAAACATTCAGTACCGC.

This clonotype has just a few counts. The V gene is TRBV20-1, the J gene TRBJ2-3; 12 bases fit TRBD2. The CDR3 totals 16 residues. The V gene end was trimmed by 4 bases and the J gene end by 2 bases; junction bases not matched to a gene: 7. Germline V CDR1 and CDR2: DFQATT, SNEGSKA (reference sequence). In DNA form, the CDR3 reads TGCAGTGCTAACCCTCGGACTAGCGGGACCACAGATACGCAGTATTTT. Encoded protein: CSANPRTSGTTDTQYF.

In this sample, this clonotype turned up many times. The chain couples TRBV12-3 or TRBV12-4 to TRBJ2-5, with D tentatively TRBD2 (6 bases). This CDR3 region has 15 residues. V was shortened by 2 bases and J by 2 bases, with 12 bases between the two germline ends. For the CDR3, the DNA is TGTGCCAGCAGTTTACCTAGGGCGGGGCAAGAGACCCAGTACTTC. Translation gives CASSLPRAGQETQYF.

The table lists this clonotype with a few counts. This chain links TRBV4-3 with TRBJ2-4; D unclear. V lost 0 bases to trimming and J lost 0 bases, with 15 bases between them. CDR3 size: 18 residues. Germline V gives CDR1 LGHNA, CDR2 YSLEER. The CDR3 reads CASSQDRRFGLAKNIQYF. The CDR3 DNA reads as TGCGCCAGCAGCCAAGATCGTCGTTTCGGTCTAGCCAAAAACATTCAGTACTTC.

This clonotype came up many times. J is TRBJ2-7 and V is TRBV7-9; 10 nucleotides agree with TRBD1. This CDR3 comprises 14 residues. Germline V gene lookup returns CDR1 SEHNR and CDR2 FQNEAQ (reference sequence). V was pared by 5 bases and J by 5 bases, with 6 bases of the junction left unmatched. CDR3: CASSIPTGGNEQYF. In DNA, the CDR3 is TGTGCCAGCAGCATACCGACAGGGGGCAACGAGCAGTACTTC.

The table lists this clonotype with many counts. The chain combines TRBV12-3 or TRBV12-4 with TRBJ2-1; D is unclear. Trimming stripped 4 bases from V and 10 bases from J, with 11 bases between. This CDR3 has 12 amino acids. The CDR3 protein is CASSSRIDEQFF. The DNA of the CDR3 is TGTGCCAGCAGTTCGCGTATCGACGAGCAGTTCTTC.

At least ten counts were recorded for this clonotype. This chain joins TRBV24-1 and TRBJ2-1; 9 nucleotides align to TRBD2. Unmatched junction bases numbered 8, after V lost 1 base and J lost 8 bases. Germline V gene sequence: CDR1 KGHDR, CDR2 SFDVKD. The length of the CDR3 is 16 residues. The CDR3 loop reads CATSDFGLAGSDEQFF. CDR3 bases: TGTGCCACCAGTGATTTTGGCCTAGCGGGATCCGATGAGCAGTTCTTC.